The 9 T cell receptor beta chains in this list originate from one sample, sequenced in a study of PD-L1 blockade in urothelial cancer. TCRdb keeps only in-frame clones here, not all; method: immunoSEQ multiplex PCR. The repertoire holds approximately 55,000 clones, roughly 86% seen once, with 20% to 25% in the top ten. This sample's time point: pretreatment peripheral blood. The material sequenced was PBMCs, taken around atezolizumab (anti-PD-L1) treatment. All receptors come from a man in his fifties or sixties with urothelial cancer.

This sequence joins TRBV10-3 and TRBJ2-2; tentative D call: TRBD1 (5 bases). CDR1 and CDR2 from the germline V gene are ENHRY and SYGVKD. The CDR3 loop spans 16 amino acids. V lost 0 bases to trimming and J lost 1 base, with 9 bases between them. The CDR3 sequence is CAISESPTGNTGELFF. Here the CDR3 DNA reads TGTGCCATCAGTGAGTCGCCTACAGGGAACACCGGGGAGCTGTTTTTT.

The rearrangement joins TRBV5-1 to TRBJ2-3; D not resolved. This CDR3 region has 13 residues. V shed 0 bases and J shed 7 bases, with 9 bases lying between them. Germline values: CDR1 SGHRS, CDR2 YFSETQ. CDR3 loop: CASSLAGDNTQYF. CDR3 nucleotides: TGCGCCAGCAGCTTGGCAGGCGACAATACGCAGTATTTT.

The chain is built from TRBV4-2 and TRBJ2-4; 8 bases are a match to TRBD1. The germline V gene encodes CDR1 LGHNA and CDR2 YNFKEQ. The CDR3 has 16 amino acids. J gave up 6 bases and V 0 bases, and 7 bases lay outside the gene matches. CDR3 amino acids: CASSQDLGQGRNIQYF. The CDR3 nucleotides read TGTGCCAGCAGCCAAGATCTTGGACAGGGAAGAAACATTCAGTACTTC.

J is TRBJ2-6 and V is TRBV6-6; 7 positions match TRBD1. Germline V gene sequence: CDR1 MNHNY, CDR2 SVGAGI (reference sequence). With 6 bases clipped from V and 1 base from J, the junction kept 6 bases outside the gene matches. This CDR3 is 16 amino acids long. The chain's CDR3 is CASSPGQQSGANVLTF. The CDR3 DNA is TGTGCCAGCAGCCCGGGACAGCAATCTGGGGCCAACGTCCTGACTTTC.

The chain uses TRBV10-3 and TRBJ2-1, with 8 bases matching TRBD1. The CDR3 spans 14 residues. Germline V gene data show CDR1 as ENHRY and CDR2 as SYGVKD. V shed 10 bases and J 0 bases; nucleotides not matched to a gene: 5. The CDR3 DNA reads TGTGCCACCGACGGGACAGGCTCCTACAATGAGCAGTTCTTC. Its translation is CATDGTGSYNEQFF.

This clone was seen only a few times. The V gene is TRBV7-2, the J gene TRBJ2-7; tentative D call: TRBD1 (9 bases). This CDR3 has 15 residues. Trimming left V 5 bases short and J 5 bases short, with 19 bases between. CDR1 and CDR2 from the germline V gene are SGHTA and FQGNSA. CDR3 amino acids: CASSPDRGGRHEQYF. The CDR3 DNA is TGTGCCAGCAGCCCGGACAGGGGCGGGAGGCACGAGCAGTACTTC.

This chain uses TRBV30 with TRBJ1-2; 12 bases agree with TRBD1. This CDR3 comprises 17 residues. With V trimmed by 5 bases and J by 0 bases, 10 bases remained unmatched. Germline CDR1 GTSNPN, CDR2 SVGIG (reference sequence). The CDR3 protein is CAWERKGQGASNYGYTF. The CDR3 DNA reads TGTGCCTGGGAAAGAAAGGGACAGGGGGCCTCTAACTATGGCTACACCTTC.

The chain couples TRBV29-1 to TRBJ2-1, with no clear D. CDR1 and CDR2 from the germline V gene are SQVTM and ANQGSEA. This CDR3 region has 11 residues. Trimming stripped 7 bases from V and 8 bases from J, with 12 bases between. The CDR3 nucleotides are TGCAGCGCTTTTTGGGCCTATGAGCAGTTCTTC. As protein: CSAFWAYEQFF.

The chain carries TRBV30 and TRBJ1-2; TRBD1 might be the D (6 bases). V was cut by 4 bases and J by 2 bases, with 14 bases left in between. The CDR3 loop spans 14 amino acids. The V gene's germline CDR1 is GTSNPN and CDR2 SVGIG (reference sequence). The CDR3 here is CAWNGRGANYGYTF. CDR3 in DNA: TGTGCCTGGAATGGTCGGGGGGCGAACTATGGCTACACCTTC.